A selection of T cell receptor beta chains follows, all from one sample in a study of blood T cell repertoires in COVID-19. Clones were sequenced by immunoSEQ multiplex PCR, and TCRdb holds only the in-frame ones, with some missing. The data show about 250,000 clones, with about 86% seen just once and about 8.9% held by the top ten. The sample comprised peripheral blood. The origin of the receptors is an elderly man with acute or convalescent COVID-19. The CDR3 runs from the conserved cysteine through the conserved F or W. The order of the fields is J gene, V gene, clone size, D gene, CDR3 DNA, CDR3 protein. The D gene is left open where the match is weak. Clone size is shown for a subset of rows, as once, few, many or a class of expanded clone.

>TRBJ2-1|TRBV14|NA|TRBD2
TGTGCCAGCAGCCACGTATCCGGGACTAGCGGGAGGGCCCTGACCTTAGCGTACAATGAGCAGTTCTTC
CASSHVSGTSGRALTLAYNEQFF
>TRBJ2-3|TRBV5-1|once|TRBD1
TGCGCCAGCAGCCCGGGACAGCCCCGCGGAGCGCAGTATTTT
CASSPGQPRGAQYF
>TRBJ2-6|TRBV6-5|NA|NA
TGTGCCAGCAGTCCTAGGCCCTCTGGGGCCAACGTCCTGACTTTC
CASSPRPSGANVLTF
>TRBJ1-2|TRBV18|NA|TRBD1
TGTGCCAGCTCACCATCTAAGGGGGCCGTCTATGGCTACACCTTC
CASSPSKGAVYGYTF
>TRBJ2-3|TRBV11-3|NA|NA
TGTGCCAGCAGCTTAGATCACGGCGGGGTGGATACGCAGTATTTT
CASSLDHGGVDTQYF
>TRBJ2-2|TRBV4-1|NA|NA
TGCGCCAGCAGCCAAGTCTCAGGACGGGACATTGGGCTGTTTTTT
CASSQVSGRDIGLFF
>TRBJ1-1|TRBV6-5|NA|NA
TGTGCCAGCAGAGATACAGGGTTGGGGAACACTGAAGCTTTCTTT
CASRDTGLGNTEAFF
>TRBJ1-5|TRBV19|few|NA
TGTGCCAGTAGTCCATCCGTCGGCCAGCATTTT
CASSPSVGQHF
>TRBJ2-7|TRBV6-5|NA|TRBD1
TGTGCCAGCAGTTACCGGGGGACAGGGGGCTACGAGCAGTACTTC
CASSYRGTGGYEQYF
>TRBJ2-2|TRBV24-1|NA|TRBD2
TGTGCCACCAGTGATCCGACGGGGACTAGCGGGATCACCGGGGAGCTGTTTTTT
CATSDPTGTSGITGELFF
>TRBJ1-5|TRBV30|NA|TRBD1
TGTGCCTGGAGCTCTAGCCGGGACAGGGGGCGTCAGCCCCAGCATTTT
CAWSSSRDRGRQPQHF
>TRBJ2-3|TRBV11-1|NA|TRBD1
TGTGCCAGCAGCCCCACGGGACAGGGGTTATCAGATACGCAGTATTTT
CASSPTGQGLSDTQYF
>TRBJ1-4|TRBV19|few|TRBD1
TGTGCCAGCTCTAAACCCGGGACAGGGGCAACTAATGAAAAACTGTTTTTT
CASSKPGTGATNEKLFF
>TRBJ2-1|TRBV19|NA|TRBD2
TGTGCCAGTAGTATTCGGGGGGGCCGTCGAGATGAGCAGTTCTTC
CASSIRGGRRDEQFF
>TRBJ2-2|TRBV5-1|NA|TRBD1
TGCGCCAGCAGCCTAACGACAGGGGGCGGGACCGGGGAGCTGTTTTTT
CASSLTTGGGTGELFF
>TRBJ2-5|TRBV30|NA|NA
TGTGCCTGGAGAGGGACACTCCAAGAGACCCAGTACTTC
CAWRGTLQETQYF
>TRBJ2-7|TRBV9|NA|TRBD1
TGTGCCAGCAGCGCAGATGGATGGTCAGGGGGTCGGTACTTC
CASSADGWSGGRYF
>TRBJ2-3|TRBV7-2|NA|TRBD2
TGTGCCAGCAGTTCCCACCTAGGGCGGGAGGGCCAAACAGATACGCAGTATTTT
CASSSHLGREGQTDTQYF
>TRBJ2-6|TRBV6-1|NA|TRBD2
TGTGCCAGCAGTGAAGTCATCTTGGGGGGGGGCTCTGGGGCCAACGTCCTGACTTTC
CASSEVILGGGSGANVLTF
>TRBJ1-3|TRBV21-1|NA|NA
TGTGCCAGCAGCACATGTGGGGGGGGACCTCCGACGGTAGACACCATATATTTT
CASSTCGGGPPTVDTIYF
>TRBJ2-3|TRBV24-1|NA|TRBD2
TGTGCCACCAGTTGGTCAGCGGGAGGGAGCACAGATACGCAGTATTTT
CATSWSAGGSTDTQYF
>TRBJ2-2|TRBV27|once|NA
TGTGCCAGCGGATCCTATCCTCTCCGGAGTACCGGGGAGCTGTTTTTT
CASGSYPLRSTGELFF
>TRBJ2-7|TRBV4-1|once|NA
TGCGCCAGCAGCCAAGAAGTTCTGGGGGGTCTCTACGAGCAGTACTTC
CASSQEVLGGLYEQYF
>TRBJ1-5|TRBV19|NA|NA
TGTGCCAGTAGTATCTCAGGGGTGGAACCCCAGCATTTT
CASSISGVEPQHF
>TRBJ2-7|TRBV7-9|once|NA
TGTGCCAGCAGCTTGGGGGGGCACTACGAGCAGTACTTC
CASSLGGHYEQYF
>TRBJ2-2|TRBV6-5|NA|NA
TGTGCCAGCAAAGGGCGGGCGAACACCGGGGAGCTGTTTTTT
CASKGRANTGELFF
>TRBJ1-1|TRBV3-1/TRBV3-2|NA|NA
TGTGCCAGCAGCCAGGGGGCAGTGACTGAAGCTTTCTTT
CASSQGAVTEAFF
>TRBJ1-4|TRBV7-2|NA|NA
TGTGCCAGCAGCTTAGGGGGGCTCAATAGTAAACTGTTTTTT
CASSLGGLNSKLFF
>TRBJ2-5|TRBV29-1|once|NA
TGCAGCGTTGGGCCCGCTGGCCAAGAGACCCAGTACTTC
CSVGPAGQETQYF
>TRBJ1-5|TRBV30|NA|NA
TGTGCCTGGAGCCTAGAGTCGGGCAATCAGCCCCAGCATTTT
CAWSLESGNQPQHF
>TRBJ1-2|TRBV30|NA|TRBD1
TGTGCCTGGGCTCTCGTAACAGGGGGCGCATGGGGCTACACCTTC
CAWALVTGGAWGYTF
>TRBJ1-5|TRBV6-2/TRBV6-3|few|NA
TGTGCCAGCAGTTTGCCCCTCCAGGTTATCGTTGGCAATCAGCCCCAGCATTTT
CASSLPLQVIVGNQPQHF
>TRBJ1-3|TRBV7-2|NA|NA
TGTGCCAGCAGCTTACTACAGAACTCTGGAAACACCATATATTTT
CASSLLQNSGNTIYF
>TRBJ1-2|TRBV7-9|NA|TRBD1
TGTGCCAGCAGCTCCTCCGGGACAGGGTCCGGCTACACCTTC
CASSSSGTGSGYTF